Each of the 24 T cell receptor beta chains below was sequenced from the same sample in a study of radiotherapy plus CTLA-4 blockade in lung cancer. Profiling relied on immunoSEQ multiplex PCR, and the TCRdb table lists in-frame clones only, not all of them. The repertoire holds 55,000 to 80,000 clones, with about 72% as singletons. The starting material was peripheral blood, obtained from a patient treated with radiotherapy plus ipilimumab. The receptors were gathered from a human donor with non-small cell lung cancer who had a complete response to radiotherapy plus ipilimumab.

The gene calls are TRBV6-1 and TRBJ2-5; D is perhaps TRBD1 (5 bases). This CDR3 comprises 13 residues. The germline V gene has CDR1 MNHNS and CDR2 SASEGT. V was cut by 5 bases and J by 3 bases, with 10 bases left in between. The CDR3 DNA reads as TGTGCCAGCAGTCCCCGGACAAAAGAGACCCAGTACTTC. It encodes CASSPRTKETQYF.

This clone was picked up a small number of times. The V and J genes are TRBV27 and TRBJ1-1; D is perhaps TRBD1 (5 bases). The germline gives CDR1 MNHEY, CDR2 SMNVEV (reference sequence). The CDR3 is 15 amino acids. With 3 bases removed from V and 5 bases from J, the gap between germline ends came to 16 bases. CDR3 sequence: CASSFIGLGGTEAFF. The CDR3 DNA sequence: TGTGCCAGCAGTTTTATAGGGCTCGGGGGGACTGAAGCTTTCTTT.

This clone showed up just a few times. The chain links TRBV19 to TRBJ1-4; the match to TRBD1 covers 7 bases. Germline V gives CDR1 LNHDA, CDR2 SQIVND (reference sequence). The CDR3 has 15 amino acids. V gave up 4 bases and J gave up 1 base; unmatched junction bases: 3. CDR3 DNA sequence: TGTGCCAGTAGTACGAGACAGGGAACTAATGAAAAACTGTTTTTT. It encodes CASSTRQGTNEKLFF.

The genes are TRBV12-1 and TRBJ2-5. TRBJ2-7 matches the DNA end more closely, so the J call is doubtful. TRBV12-1 is given as a pseudogene. There are 18 residues in the CDR3. The CDR3 sequence: CASSSRSPPGPSSYEQYF. CDR3 DNA: TGTGCCAGCAGCTCCCGCTCCCCCCCGGGACCCAGCTCCTACGAGCAGTACTTC.

This chain connects TRBV5-1 to TRBJ2-4; D is ambiguous. The CDR3 spans 14 residues. V dropped 1 base and J dropped 0 bases, with 5 bases sitting between them. Germline V CDR1 and CDR2: SGHRS, YFSETQ. CDR3 loop: CASSLTGAKNIQYF. The CDR3 coding sequence is TGCGCCAGCAGCTTGACGGGAGCCAAAAACATTCAGTACTTC.

This clone was seen a single time. This sequence joins TRBV30 and TRBJ1-1; the D is unclear. With 0 bases removed from V and 8 bases from J, the gap between germline ends came to 10 bases. The CDR3 has 12 amino acids. Germline V gene data show CDR1 as GTSNPN and CDR2 as SVGIG (reference sequence). The CDR3 nucleotides are TGTGCCTGGAGTGTACTCCCGCAGGAAGCTTTCTTT. Translating it yields CAWSVLPQEAFF.

The chain links TRBV6-5 to TRBJ1-2; TRBD1 matches 8 bases. Trimming took 7 bases from V and 4 from J; bases not matched to a gene: 8. This CDR3 comprises 14 residues. Germline CDR1 reads MNHEY; CDR2 reads SVGAGI. CDR3 amino acids: CASTQRTGTYGYTF. Written as DNA, the CDR3 is TGTGCCAGCACCCAACGGACAGGGACCTATGGCTACACCTTC.

CDR3 DNA sequence: TGTGCCTGGAGTGTACTACAGGGGGCCTACGAGCAGTACTTC. This sequence encodes CAWSVLQGAYEQYF. The rearrangement links TRBV30 to TRBJ2-7; TRBD1 matches 8 bases. CDR3 length equals 14 residues. The ends lost 0 bases at V and 2 bases at J; junction bases unmatched: 3. CDR1 is GTSNPN, CDR2 SVGIG, per germline (reference sequence). Filled out from reference TRBV30 and TRBJ2-7, the complete variable domain reads SQTIHQWPATLVQPVGSPLSLECTVEGTSNPNLYWYRQAAGRGLQLLFYSVGIGQISSEVPQNLSASRPQDRQFILSSKKLLLSDSGFYLCAWSVLQGAYEQYFGPGTRLTVT.

The chain is built from TRBV28 and TRBJ2-1; 9 nucleotides match TRBD2. Germline assignment: CDR1 MDHEN and CDR2 SYDVKM. The CDR3 covers 15 residues. The J segment lost 13 bases and the V segment lost 6 bases, leaving 16 bases of the junction unmatched. Written as DNA, the CDR3 is TGTGCCAGCAGGCAAGCACCGGGACTAGCCGTCATTCAGTTCTTC. It yields the protein CASRQAPGLAVIQFF.

The chain combines TRBV7-6 with TRBJ2-7; no definite D call. The CDR3 sequence is 14 residues long. Germline V gene lookup returns CDR1 SGHVS and CDR2 FNYEAQ. Trimming pared 0 bases from V and 2 bases from J, leaving 8 bases between. The CDR3 coding sequence is TGTGCCAGCAGCTTAGCGGCAGGACCCTACGAGCAGTACGTC. Its protein is CASSLAAGPYEQYV.

This chain's CDR3 is CASSPLAGYTDTQYF. In DNA, the CDR3 is TGTGCCAGCAGCCCTCTAGCGGGGTACACAGATACGCAGTATTTT. This sequence joins TRBV5-5 and TRBJ2-3, with 9 bases identical to TRBD2. V lost 4 bases and J lost 2; bases outside the gene matches: 5. Germline values: CDR1 SGHKS, CDR2 YYEKEE (reference sequence). The CDR3 consists of 15 residues.

V gene TRBV6-1 combines with J gene TRBJ1-2, with D unclear. Trimming removed 6 bases at V and 2 bases at J, with 13 bases between. Germline-derived CDR1 and CDR2 are MNHNS and SASEGT. The CDR3 is 14 residues long. The CDR3 coding sequence is TGTGCCAGCAGCGCAAAGGGCAGAAACTATGGCTACACCTTC. This encodes CASSAKGRNYGYTF.

The rearrangement uses TRBV9 and TRBJ2-7, with 8 positions matching TRBD2. Germline V gene lookup returns CDR1 SGDLS and CDR2 YYNGEE. The CDR3 spans 15 residues. Trimming cost V 0 bases and J 2 bases; bases outside gene matches: 4. The CDR3 coding sequence is TGTGCCAGCAGCGTAGCCCCGACTAGCGCCTACGAGCAGTACTTC. This codes for CASSVAPTSAYEQYF.

The rearrangement uses TRBV7-2 and TRBJ1-2, with unresolved D. V was clipped by 3 bases and J by 7 bases, with 15 bases between them. The CDR3 has 14 amino acids. The germline V gene encodes CDR1 SGHTA and CDR2 FQGNSA. CDR3: CASSFNSLGGGYTF. In DNA, the CDR3 is TGTGCCAGCAGCTTCAATTCCTTGGGAGGTGGCTACACCTTC.

The table lists this clone with a few counts. This chain uses TRBV28 with TRBJ2-1, with TRBD1 matching over 10 bases. This CDR3 spans 14 amino acids. CDR1 is MDHEN, CDR2 SYDVKM, per germline. V lost 6 bases, J lost 8 bases, and 7 bases stayed unmatched. The CDR3 DNA reads as TGTGCCAGCAGGGGTGAGACAGGGGGCTATGAGCAGTTCTTC. Translation: CASRGETGGYEQFF.

CDR3 protein: CAWNSGLAGGSEQFF. Here the CDR3 DNA reads TGTGCCTGGAATTCGGGACTAGCGGGGGGGAGTGAGCAGTTCTTC. The J gene is TRBJ2-1, the V gene TRBV30; TRBD2 aligns across 16 bases. From germline, CDR1 is GTSNPN and CDR2 SVGIG (reference sequence). V lost 4 bases, J lost 9 bases, and 6 bases stayed unmatched. The CDR3 is 15 amino acids.

The genes are TRBV5-5 and TRBJ2-7, with a tentative D call TRBD1 (6 bases). The CDR3 sequence is 14 residues long. V dropped 4 bases and J dropped 7 bases, with 18 bases sitting between them. In germline, CDR1 is SGHKS, CDR2 YYEKEE (reference sequence). CDR3 DNA sequence: TGTGCCAGCAGCCTTGGACAGAAGACTGGGGAGCAGTACGTC. Encoded protein: CASSLGQKTGEQYV.

This clone was counted once. The V gene is TRBV30, the J gene TRBJ1-2, with D unclear. The germline V gene has CDR1 GTSNPN and CDR2 SVGIG (reference sequence). The CDR3 loop spans 16 amino acids. Trimming removed 3 bases at V and 0 bases at J, with 17 bases between. The CDR3 DNA follows: TGTGCCTGGAGCCCCCCCTTAAGCAATACTAACTATGGCTACACCTTC. Encoded protein: CAWSPPLSNTNYGYTF.

The chain has TRBV9 and TRBJ2-1; TRBD2 matches 9 bases. The CDR3 covers 15 residues. Losses at the gene ends were 4 bases for V and 7 bases for J; bases not matched to a gene: 9. In germline, CDR1 is SGDLS, CDR2 YYNGEE. CDR3 coding DNA: TGTGCCAGCAGCTTTAGCGGGAGTTGGGAAAATGAGCAGTTCTTC. Its protein product is CASSFSGSWENEQFF. The full variable domain, with the rest looked up from reference TRBV9 and TRBJ2-1, is DSGVTQTPKHLITATGQRVTLRCSPRSGDLSVYWYQQSLDQGLQFLIQYYNGEERAKGNILERFSAQQFPDLHSELNLSSLELGDSALYFCASSFSGSWENEQFFGPGTRLTVL.

The chain carries TRBV7-2 and TRBJ1-2; D may be TRBD1 (6 bases). CDR1 SGHTA and CDR2 FQGNSA come from the germline V gene. The CDR3 loop spans 14 amino acids. With 4 bases removed from V and 2 bases from J, the gap between germline ends came to 11 bases. Written as DNA, the CDR3 is TGTGCCAGCAGCTCACAGGGTGGGAACTATGGCTACACCTTC. Encoded protein: CASSSQGGNYGYTF.

Only one count was recorded for this clone. V gene TRBV7-9 combines with J gene TRBJ2-5, with no clear D. Germline V lookup: CDR1 SEHNR, CDR2 FQNEAQ (reference sequence). The CDR3 contains 13 residues. The V end was cut by 2 bases, the J end by 5 bases, with 9 bases between. Written as DNA, the CDR3 is TGTGCCAGCAGCTTATCCAGGTCGGAGACCCAGTACTTC. It encodes CASSLSRSETQYF.

The chain links TRBV5-1 to TRBJ2-2, with D possibly TRBD1 on 6 matching bases. V lost 4 bases and J 1 base, leaving 14 bases between the germline ends. The length of the CDR3 is 16 residues. Germline values: CDR1 SGHRS, CDR2 YFSETQ. CDR3 residues: CASSPSGHLNTGELFF. CDR3 sequence (DNA): TGCGCCAGCAGCCCTTCGGGACACCTGAACACCGGGGAGCTGTTTTTT. Supplemented by reference TRBV5-1 and TRBJ2-2, the full variable domain reads KAGVTQTPRYLIKTRGQQVTLSCSPISGHRSVSWYQQTPGQGLQFLFEYFSETQRNKGNFPGRFSGRQFSNSRSEMNVSTLELGDSALYLCASSPSGHLNTGELFFGEGSRLTVL.

This chain connects TRBV11-3 to TRBJ2-1; 10 bases map to TRBD1. This CDR3 region has 15 residues. Losses at the gene ends were 0 bases for V and 9 bases for J; bases not matched to a gene: 5. Germline lookup yields CDR1 SGHNT and CDR2 YENEEA. The CDR3 DNA sequence: TGTGCCAGCAGCTTAGATCCAGGGACAGGGGCTGAGCAGTTCTTC. Translated: CASSLDPGTGAEQFF.

V usage is TRBV5-1 and J usage is TRBJ1-4; TRBD1 agrees at 10 bases. CDR1 is SGHRS and CDR2 is YFSETQ in the germline V gene. J gave up 8 bases and V 0 bases, and 4 bases lay outside the gene matches. CDR3 length equals 15 residues. In DNA, the CDR3 is TGCGCCAGCAGCTTGGGGACAGGGGGTGACGAAAAACTGTTTTTT. Its protein is CASSLGTGGDEKLFF.